This TCR beta chain comes out of a study of immune evolution from preneoplasia to lung adenocarcinoma. Study-wide background: HLA loss of heterozygosity: 6% to 7.5% AIS, about 15% MIA, about 30% ADC, none AAH.

Each case's diagnosis was confirmed by two pathologists on H&E. The CDR3 sequence is 14 residues long. Germline loops: CDR1 SNHLY, CDR2 FYNNEI. V was pared by 10 bases and J by 3 bases, with 11 bases of the junction left unmatched. The count of this clone is one. Its target is unknown. Sequencing was performed with immunoSEQ multiplex PCR; in TCRdb, only in-frame clones are kept and a portion is missing. The sample carries 11,000 to 15,000 clones, roughly 85% recorded once. Study-level findings and limits: Top clone frequencies peaked in normal lung, apparently declining through invasive adenocarcinoma.

This TCR came from a donor of 70 years or more with lung adenocarcinoma. Sequencing was carried out using FFPE lung adenocarcinoma in situ tissue. The chain uses TRBV2 and TRBJ1-1; 7 nucleotides line up with TRBD1. The CDR3 loop is CATGGGGWDTEAFF. The CDR3 coding sequence is TGTGCCACCGGGGGAGGGGGCTGGGACACTGAAGCTTTCTTT.